A selection of T cell receptor beta chains follows, all from one sample in a study of vaccination effects on CD4 cells after COVID-19. Assay: immunoSEQ multiplex PCR; the TCRdb copy retains only in-frame clones and omits some. The sample includes around 25,000 clones, roughly 77% seen only once; the top ten take 15% to 20%. These receptors are not linked to any known antigen. The sequencing used CD4+ T cells from PBMCs cultured with HCoV-NL63 spike peptides, collected before COVID-19 vaccination. These receptors originate from a human donor who had a prior SARS-CoV-2 infection. Each CDR3 is given without its conserved first and last residue.

V	J	CDR3
TRBV2	TRBJ2-1	ASSTGLAAYNEQF
TRBV3-1/TRBV3-2	TRBJ2-5	ASSLRGAQETQY
TRBV5-1	TRBJ2-7	ASSFVAGSSYEQY
TRBV6-6	TRBJ1-5	ASRDGRASNQPQH
TRBV27	TRBJ2-1	ASGAGTSGDLEQF
TRBV6-6	TRBJ2-7	ASSYSTPEQY
TRBV2	TRBJ1-5	ASTPGRGNQPQH
TRBV5-1	TRBJ2-1	ASSLLTGASSYNEQF
TRBV4-3	TRBJ1-1	ASSQVSGSGTEAF
TRBV2	TRBJ2-1	ASSEDSYNEQF
TRBV28	TRBJ1-2	ATSTDYGYT
TRBV4-1	TRBJ2-7	ASSQTSGTYEQY
TRBV7-9	TRBJ2-6	ASSFGANVLT
TRBV24-1	TRBJ2-1	ATASPGLAGYNEQF
TRBV28	TRBJ1-5	ASRGLSNQPQH
TRBV11-2	TRBJ2-3	ASSRVSTDTQY
TRBV3-1/TRBV3-2	TRBJ1-5	ASSDRALPRTAINQPQH